Listed below are T cell receptor beta chains from one sample, sequenced in a study of graft-versus-host responses after intestinal transplantation. Profiled with immunoSEQ multiplex PCR; TCRdb holds only in-frame clones, not every one. The table records 55,000 to 65,000 clones, approximately 94% of them present only once. Their specific antigens are unknown. The source was unstimulated CD4+ T cells sorted from spleen or lymph node cells, collected before transplant. The receptors derive from a human donor who was the organ donor for an intestinal transplant. CDR3s include the opening cysteine and the closing phenylalanine or tryptophan. Fields, in order: D gene, V gene, clone size, J gene, CDR3 protein, CDR3 DNA. The D gene is left open where the match is weak. Expanded clones get a size class; other rows say once, few or many, or leave the size out.

NA	TRBV5-4	NA	TRBJ2-3	CASSFRSDTQYF	TGTGCCAGCAGCTTCAGGTCAGATACGCAGTATTTT
TRBD1	TRBV6-6	once	TRBJ2-1	CASSDRGIYNEQFF	TGTGCCAGCTCCGACAGGGGTATATACAATGAGCAGTTCTTC
NA	TRBV6-5	NA	TRBJ2-7	CASKRGGVRTYEQYF	TGTGCCAGCAAAAGAGGGGGGGTCAGAACCTACGAGCAGTACTTC
NA	TRBV7-2	NA	TRBJ2-5	CASSLQGEGTQYF	TGTGCCAGCAGCTTGCAGGGGGAGGGGACCCAGTACTTC
TRBD2	TRBV5-1	NA	TRBJ2-5	CASSLGLAGGLMETQYF	TGCGCCAGCAGCTTGGGACTAGCGGGGGGGCTAATGGAGACCCAGTACTTC
TRBD1	TRBV2	NA	TRBJ1-1	CASNWQGATNTEAFF	TGTGCCAGCAATTGGCAGGGGGCCACGAACACTGAAGCTTTCTTT
NA	TRBV19	NA	TRBJ2-5	CASSMGWWDETQYF	TGTGCCAGTAGTATGGGATGGTGGGACGAGACCCAGTACTTC
NA	TRBV7-3	once	TRBJ1-2	CASSLVGNYGYTF	TGTGCCAGCAGCTTAGTTGGGAACTATGGCTACACCTTC
NA	TRBV7-9	NA	TRBJ2-2	CASSQLARTGELFF	TGTGCCAGCAGCCAGCTAGCGAGAACCGGGGAGCTGTTTTTT
TRBD1	TRBV4-3	NA	TRBJ2-1	CASSQEQGANEQFF	TGCGCCAGCAGCCAAGAACAGGGGGCTAATGAGCAGTTCTTC
NA	TRBV5-1	NA	TRBJ1-6	CASSLEAYSYNSPLHF	TGCGCCAGCAGCTTGGAGGCGTACTCCTATAATTCACCCCTCCACTTT
NA	TRBV5-4	NA	TRBJ2-4	CASSIADRAKNIQYF	TGTGCCAGCAGCATCGCCGACAGAGCCAAAAACATTCAGTACTTC
NA	TRBV6-5	NA	TRBJ2-7	CASSEYGGYEQYF	TGTGCCAGCAGTGAATACGGAGGCTACGAGCAGTACTTC
NA	TRBV10-3	NA	TRBJ2-3	CAISESGRISTDTQYF	TGTGCCATCAGTGAGTCTGGACGGATTAGCACAGATACGCAGTATTTT
NA	TRBV2	NA	TRBJ2-4	CASSTKNIQYF	TGTGCCAGCAGCACCAAAAACATTCAGTACTTC